What follows is one T cell receptor beta chain and its context. The entry originates in a study of blood T cell repertoires in COVID-19. Study-wide context: Samples taken during acute and convalescent COVID-19 were collected in the United States, Italy and Spain. Sample material is recorded as cDNA or gDNA derived from T cells, B-cell-depleted T cells, or PBMCs.

Looked up from germline, CDR1 is MNHEY and CDR2 is SMNVEV (reference sequence). The CDR3 spans 14 residues. Trimming removed 7 bases from V and 1 base from J, with 12 bases in between. Authors' analysis steps: Nucleated cell counts were estimated from reference gene primer amplification. The data were produced by immunoSEQ multiplex PCR, yet TCRdb's version contains in-frame clones alone and is incomplete. V, J and clone size were drawn from that table, and D and trimming were deduced from the DNA. The sample holds about 27,000 clones, around nine tenths seen once. The chain carries TRBV27 and TRBJ2-3, with a weak D call TRBD2 (6 bases). Sequencing was performed on peripheral blood. This clonotype was obtained from a human donor in a cohort sampled during active COVID-19. In DNA form, the CDR3 reads TGTGCCAGCAAACTTAGCGGCGGCACAGATACGCAGTATTTT. It yields the protein CASKLSGGTDTQYF.